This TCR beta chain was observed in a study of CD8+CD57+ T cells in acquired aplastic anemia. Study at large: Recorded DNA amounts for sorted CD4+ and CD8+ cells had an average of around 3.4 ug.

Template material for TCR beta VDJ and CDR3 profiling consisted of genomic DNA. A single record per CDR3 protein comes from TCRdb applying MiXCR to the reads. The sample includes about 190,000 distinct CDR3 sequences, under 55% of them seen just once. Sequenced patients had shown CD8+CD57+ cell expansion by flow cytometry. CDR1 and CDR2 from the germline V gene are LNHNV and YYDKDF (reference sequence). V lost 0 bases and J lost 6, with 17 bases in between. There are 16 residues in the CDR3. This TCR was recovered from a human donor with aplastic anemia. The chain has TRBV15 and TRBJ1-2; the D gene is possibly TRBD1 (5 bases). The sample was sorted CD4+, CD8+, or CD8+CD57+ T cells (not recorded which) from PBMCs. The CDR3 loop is CATSRDNTAQGHGYTF. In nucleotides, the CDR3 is TGTGCCACCAGCAGAGATAATACTGCCCAGGGCCATGGCTACACCTTC.